This T cell receptor (beta chain) was documented in a study of T cell responses to AZD1222 COVID-19 vaccine. Remarks on this clone: No antigen is known for it.

General observations from the study: Recipients of AZD1222 seropositive at baseline numbered only 6 or 7. CD4 TCRs covered the whole spike, strongest at regions 160-218 and 743-854. Following two doses of AZD1222, Spike-specific TCR breadth and depth rose. Repertoire collection took place solely once the T cell response had peaked.

The CDR3 spans 15 residues. Germline CDR1 is LGHDT and CDR2 is YNNKEL (reference sequence). V lost 0 bases, J lost 3 bases, and 5 bases stayed unmatched. The data were produced by immunoSEQ multiplex PCR, yet TCRdb's version contains in-frame clones alone and is incomplete. This table holds 90,000 or so clones, around nine tenths found once. The chain links TRBV3-1 (or the pseudogene TRBV3-2) to TRBJ2-7; 7 bases agree with TRBD2. The sequencing here drew on peripheral blood, taken on day 0 of AZD1222 vaccination. This receptor was identified in an adult in good health. Here the CDR3 DNA reads TGTGCCAGCAGCCAAGATCGAGCGGGGAGCTACGAGCAGTACTTC. Its protein product is CASSQDRAGSYEQYF.